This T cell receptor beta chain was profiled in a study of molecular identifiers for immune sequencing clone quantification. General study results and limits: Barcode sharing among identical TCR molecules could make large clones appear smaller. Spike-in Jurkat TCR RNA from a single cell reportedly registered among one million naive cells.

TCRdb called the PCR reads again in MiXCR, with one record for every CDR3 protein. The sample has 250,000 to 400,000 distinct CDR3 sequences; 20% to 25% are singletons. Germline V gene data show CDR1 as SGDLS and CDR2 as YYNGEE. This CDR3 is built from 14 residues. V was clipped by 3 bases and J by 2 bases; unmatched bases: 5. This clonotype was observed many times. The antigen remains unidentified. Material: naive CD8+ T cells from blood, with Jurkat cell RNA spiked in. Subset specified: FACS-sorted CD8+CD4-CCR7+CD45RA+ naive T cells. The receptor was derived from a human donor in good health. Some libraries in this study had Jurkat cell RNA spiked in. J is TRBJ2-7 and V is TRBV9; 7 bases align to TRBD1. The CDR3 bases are TGTGCCAGCAGCGCATCGGGACAGACCTACGAGCAGTACTTC. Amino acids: CASSASGQTYEQYF.